These T cell receptor beta chains were read from a single sample in a study of CD8 T cells in ankylosing spondylitis. TCRdb analysed the 5' RACE reads with MiXCR anew, one entry per CDR3 protein. The data contain around 330,000 distinct CDR3 sequences, 11% of them seen just once; the ten biggest clones take up 9.1%. Sequencing was carried out using blood, either unsorted or a sorted T cell fraction (not recorded which). The source is a female donor with ankylosing spondylitis or in good health (not recorded which). Both conserved end residues are part of each CDR3. D genes are given only for firm matches. Clone size is not always given. Where it is, it says once, few, many or a class for expanded clones.

clone_size,j_call,v_call,d_call,cdr3_aa,cdr3_nt
NA,TRBJ1-5,TRBV28,TRBD1,CASSRPGQVSNQPQHF,TGTGCCAGCAGTCGCCCGGGACAGGTTAGCAATCAGCCCCAGCATTTT
NA,TRBJ2-3,TRBV10-1,NA,CASIMVQDRGTDTQYF,TGCGCCAGCATCATGGTGCAGGATCGGGGCACAGATACGCAGTATTTT
many,TRBJ2-7,TRBV20-1,NA,CSARLEVVGHEQYF,TGCAGTGCTAGACTGGAGGTAGTCGGGCACGAGCAGTACTTC
many,TRBJ1-2,TRBV20-1,NA,CSARRQGVYGYTF,TGCAGTGCTCGTCGGCAGGGCGTCTATGGCTACACCTTC
NA,TRBJ2-3,TRBV5-1,TRBD1,CASSSQSGQGFFRADTQYF,TGCGCCAGCAGCTCTCAATCGGGACAGGGTTTTTTCCGGGCAGATACGCAGTATTTT
few,TRBJ1-4,TRBV28,NA,CAAQLGEKLFF,TGTGCCGCCCAACTAGGTGAAAAACTGTTTTTT
many,TRBJ2-1,TRBV12-3/TRBV12-4,NA,CASSLAGNSYNEQFF,TGTGCCAGCAGTTTGGCGGGAAACTCCTACAATGAGCAGTTCTTC
many,TRBJ1-2,TRBV6-1,NA,CASSTAGGYYGYTF,TGTGCCAGCAGTACAGCGGGGGGCTACTATGGCTACACCTTC
many,TRBJ2-5,TRBV20-1,NA,CSARGLYQETQYF,TGCAGTGCCCGGGGCCTGTACCAAGAGACCCAGTACTTC
NA,TRBJ2-3,TRBV15,NA,CATSNRRGGAPDTQYF,TGTGCCACCAGCAATAGAAGAGGCGGGGCCCCAGATACGCAGTATTTT
NA,TRBJ2-1,TRBV19,TRBD2,CASSPSGGFYNEQFF,TGTGCCAGTAGTCCTAGCGGGGGGTTCTACAATGAGCAGTTCTTC
many,TRBJ2-1,TRBV9,NA,CASSVDNNEQFF,TGTGCCAGCAGCGTAGATAACAATGAGCAGTTCTTC
many,TRBJ2-7,TRBV5-6,NA,CASSLYKNEQYF,TGTGCCAGCAGCTTGTACAAGAACGAGCAGTACTTC
many,TRBJ1-1,TRBV7-8,NA,CASSGGPGRKNTEAFF,TGTGCCAGCAGCGGCGGTCCGGGACGGAAGAACACTGAAGCTTTCTTT
many,TRBJ1-1,TRBV5-1,NA,CASSLDATEAFF,TGCGCCAGCAGCTTGGACGCGACTGAAGCTTTCTTT
many,TRBJ1-1,TRBV6-4,NA,CASSDSSNTEAFF,TGTGCCAGCAGTGACTCGAGCAACACTGAAGCTTTCTTT
many,TRBJ2-1,TRBV2,TRBD2,CASSRLAGVYNEQFF,TGTGCCAGCAGCCGACTAGCGGGGGTTTACAATGAGCAGTTCTTC
NA,TRBJ2-5,TRBV6-1,NA,CASSLTGFGETQYF,TGTGCCAGCAGTCTTACAGGGTTCGGGGAGACCCAGTACTTC
many,TRBJ2-1,TRBV10-3,NA,CAIRDLGNEQFF,TGTGCCATCAGGGACCTGGGGAATGAGCAGTTCTTC
many,TRBJ2-1,TRBV27,TRBD2,CASSLLASGSGNEQFF,TGTGCCAGCAGTTTATTGGCTAGCGGGAGCGGCAATGAGCAGTTCTTC
many,TRBJ2-5,TRBV27,NA,CASSLSGFPETQYF,TGTGCCAGCAGTTTATCAGGGTTTCCCGAGACCCAGTACTTC
many,TRBJ2-1,TRBV20-1,NA,CRVDRDPTDYNEQFF,TGCAGGGTCGACCGGGACCCGACGGACTACAATGAGCAGTTCTTC
many,TRBJ2-7,TRBV10-3,TRBD1,CAISLDRDNEQYF,TGTGCCATCAGCCTAGACAGGGACAACGAGCAGTACTTC
many,TRBJ2-7,TRBV20-1,NA,CSAHDYIYEQYF,TGCAGTGCTCACGACTACATCTACGAGCAGTACTTC
many,TRBJ1-2,TRBV15,NA,CATSRVRGDGYGYTF,TGTGCCACCAGCAGAGTTAGGGGTGACGGCTATGGCTACACCTTC
NA,TRBJ1-5,TRBV7-2,NA,CASSSLQAGVNQPQHF,TGTGCCAGCAGCTCCCTACAGGCTGGAGTAAATCAGCCCCAGCATTTT